These 25 T cell receptor beta chains originate from one sample sequenced in a study of cytomegalovirus exposure and HLA in healthy donors. PCR involved 60 Vbeta and 13 Jbeta primers. The protocol was immunoSEQ multiplex PCR, while the TCRdb copy is restricted to in-frame clones and leaves out a portion. The sample includes approximately 100,000 clones, less than 85% of them seen just once. The sequencing input was PBMCs. The receptors originated from a woman in her late teens or twenties in good health and CMV-seropositive.

This CDR3 is CAWRVAGGPGDTQYF. The CDR3 DNA reads TGTGCCTGGAGAGTAGCGGGAGGGCCAGGAGATACGCAGTATTTT. J is TRBJ2-3 and V is TRBV30; 11 nucleotides agree with TRBD2. Germline loops: CDR1 GTSNPN, CDR2 SVGIG (reference sequence). The V segment lost 3 bases and the J segment 5 bases; nucleotides outside the gene matches: 7. The CDR3 loop spans 15 amino acids.

This clone was seen a handful of times. V gene TRBV19 combines with J gene TRBJ1-1; TRBD1 matches at 9 bases. This CDR3 is built from 12 residues. Losses at the gene ends were 7 bases for V and 11 bases for J; bases not matched to a gene: 8. The germline V gene has CDR1 LNHDA and CDR2 SQIVND (reference sequence). In DNA, the CDR3 is TGTGCCAGTATACAGACACAGGGGGCGGCTTTCTTT. Its translation is CASIQTQGAAFF.

This chain uses TRBV19 with TRBJ1-5; TRBD1 aligns across 8 bases. The CDR3 runs to 16 residues. In germline, CDR1 is LNHDA, CDR2 SQIVND (reference sequence). The junction had 9 bases not matched to a gene; V was cut back by 8 bases and J by 0 bases. In DNA, the CDR3 is TGTGCCAGTGGGACAGGTAATTCGAATAGCAATCAGCCCCAGCATTTT. Its protein is CASGTGNSNSNQPQHF.

The V and J genes are TRBV13 and TRBJ2-1; tentative D call: TRBD2 (6 bases). The CDR3 runs to 16 residues. Trimming removed 5 bases from V and 3 bases from J, with 17 bases in between. Germline V CDR1 and CDR2: PRHDT, FYEKMQ (reference sequence). CDR3 DNA: TGTGCCAGCAGCCCTTCTCCGGGAGACCTCTACAATGAGCAGTTCTTC. Translation: CASSPSPGDLYNEQFF. The variable domain in full, completed from reference TRBV13 and TRBJ2-1, reads AAGVIQSPRHLIKEKRETATLKCYPIPRHDTVYWYQQGPGQDPQFLISFYEKMQSDKGSIPDRFSAQQFSDYHSELNMSSLELGDSALYFCASSPSPGDLYNEQFFGPGTRLTVL.

The chain carries TRBV19 and TRBJ2-6; D may be TRBD2 (6 bases). V lost 8 bases and J 1 base, leaving 24 bases between the germline ends. This CDR3 has 19 residues. In germline, CDR1 is LNHDA, CDR2 SQIVND (reference sequence). CDR3 nucleotide sequence: TGTGCCAGTTCTACCGCCCCAGGGAGGTTGAGTTCTGGGGCCAACGTCCTGACTTTC. This translates into CASSTAPGRLSSGANVLTF.

The chain combines TRBV9 with TRBJ2-5, with 9 bases aligning to TRBD2. The germline V gene encodes CDR1 SGDLS and CDR2 YYNGEE. After removal of 4 bases from V and 5 bases from J, the junction contained 9 bases not matched to a gene. The CDR3 runs to 15 residues. DNA of the CDR3: TGTGCCAGCAGCCCCATGGGCGGGGGGGCGGAGACCCAGTACTTC. Amino acids: CASSPMGGGAETQYF.

A few counts support this clone. The J gene is TRBJ1-5, the V gene TRBV2, with TRBD1 as a possible D gene (5 bases). V was trimmed by 3 bases and J by 4 bases, leaving 13 bases between them. The CDR3 totals 15 residues. Germline V gene sequence: CDR1 SNHLY, CDR2 FYNNEI. CDR3 in DNA: TGTGCCAGCAGTGAGGGGTCGGGACTAAATCAGCCCCAGCATTTT. It translates to CASSEGSGLNQPQHF.

The chain carries TRBV18 and TRBJ2-1, with D maybe TRBD1 (6 bases). The CDR3 contains 15 residues. Germline V gives CDR1 KGHSH, CDR2 LQKENI. Trimming removed 3 bases at V and 0 bases at J, with 9 bases between. The CDR3 nucleotides read TGTGCCAGCTCACCTACAGGGTTCTCCTACAATGAGCAGTTCTTC. It codes for CASSPTGFSYNEQFF.

The rearrangement joins TRBV6-6 to TRBJ2-2; 7 bases are shared with TRBD2. The junction had 8 bases not matched to a gene; V was cut back by 7 bases and J by 3 bases. The CDR3 is 15 residues long. CDR1 and CDR2 from the germline V gene are MNHNY and SVGAGI (reference sequence). CDR3 nucleotide sequence: TGTGCCAGCACCTCTCCGGGAGGATACACCGGGGAGCTGTTTTTT. Translating gives CASTSPGGYTGELFF.

The chain has TRBV5-6 and TRBJ2-7; weak D call: TRBD1 (7 bases). The CDR3 length is 14 residues. Germline V lookup: CDR1 SGHDT, CDR2 YYEEEE. V was cut by 0 bases and J by 6 bases, with 13 bases left in between. The CDR3 sequence is CASSLGQGGREQYF. The CDR3 DNA is TGTGCCAGCAGCTTGGGACAGGGAGGTCGCGAGCAGTACTTC.

J is TRBJ2-3 and V is TRBV28; maybe TRBD2 (5 bases). The CDR3 is 11 amino acids. Trimming cost V 5 bases and J 6 bases, with 6 bases left between them. Looked up from germline, CDR1 is MDHEN and CDR2 is SYDVKM. CDR3 sequence (DNA): TGTGCCAGCAGTCGAGGGGATACGCAGTATTTT. Its protein product is CASSRGDTQYF.

The J gene is TRBJ1-1, the V gene TRBV30; D is unclear. CDR3 size: 12 residues. V lost 3 bases to trimming and J lost 10 bases, with 15 bases between them. Germline loops: CDR1 GTSNPN, CDR2 SVGIG (reference sequence). The CDR3 protein is CAWRLLGLAAFF. For the CDR3, the DNA is TGTGCCTGGAGACTCTTGGGTCTAGCAGCTTTCTTT.

The gene calls are TRBV2 and TRBJ2-7, with a weak D call TRBD2 (6 bases). Germline V gives CDR1 SNHLY, CDR2 FYNNEI. CDR3 length: 15 residues. Between the trimmed V and J ends, which lost 10 bases and 0 bases, there was a span of 19 bases. CDR3 loop: CATTFNSGPSYEQYF. The CDR3 coding sequence is TGTGCCACTACCTTTAATAGCGGTCCCTCCTACGAGCAGTACTTC.

The chain joins TRBV11-2 to TRBJ2-2, with a possible D match to TRBD1 (5 bases). V lost 5 bases and J lost 6, with 10 bases in between. The CDR3 totals 13 residues. The germline gives CDR1 SGHAT, CDR2 FQNNGV. CDR3 in amino acids: CASSTRVAGELFF. CDR3 DNA: TGTGCCAGCAGCACCAGGGTTGCCGGGGAGCTGTTTTTT.

The gene calls are TRBV28 and TRBJ2-1; 12 bases align to TRBD2. CDR1 is MDHEN, CDR2 SYDVKM, per germline. Trimming at V came to 2 bases and at J to 9 bases, leaving 5 bases not matched to a gene. This CDR3 has 15 residues. The CDR3 spells CASSLLAGGLSEQFF. The CDR3 DNA reads as TGTGCCAGCAGTTTACTAGCGGGAGGGCTTAGTGAGCAGTTCTTC.

This sequence joins TRBV2 and TRBJ2-3; 10 nucleotides align to TRBD2. This CDR3 region has 18 residues. CDR1 is SNHLY and CDR2 is FYNNEI in the germline V gene. The J segment lost 2 bases and the V segment lost 3 bases, leaving 11 bases of the junction unmatched. CDR3: CASSDSSGRHPATDTQYF. In nucleotides, the CDR3 is TGTGCCAGCAGTGATTCTAGCGGGAGACACCCGGCCACAGATACGCAGTATTTT.

With respect to this clone: At one boundary the junction diverges from the germline segment, which might be a read error. The rearrangement links TRBV7-7 to TRBJ2-2, with D possibly being TRBD2 (5 bases). This CDR3 spans 17 amino acids. Per the germline V gene, CDR1 is SSHAT and CDR2 is FNYEAQ (reference sequence). The CDR3 DNA follows: TGTGCTAGCAGCCCCGGAAGGGAGAGGACGAACACCGGGGAGCTGTTTTTT. It translates to CASSPGRERTNTGELFF. Using reference TRBV7-7 and TRBJ2-2 for the parts outside the CDR3, the full variable domain is GAGVSQSPRYKVTKRGQDVTLRCDPISSHATLYWYQQALGQGPEFLTYFNYEAQPDKSGLPSDRFSAERPEGSISTLTIQRTEQRDSAMYRCASSPGRERTNTGELFFGEGSRLTVL.

The chain couples TRBV30 to TRBJ1-5; TRBD1 matches 12 bases. The CDR3 contains 14 residues. The J segment lost 7 bases and the V segment lost 5 bases, leaving 6 bases of the junction unmatched. Per the germline V gene, CDR1 is GTSNPN and CDR2 is SVGIG (reference sequence). This CDR3 is CAWGDRGRNQPQHF. In nucleotides, the CDR3 is TGTGCCTGGGGGGACAGGGGGCGAAACCAGCCCCAGCATTTT.

This clone was seen a few times. The chain couples TRBV5-1 to TRBJ2-1; 10 bases fit TRBD2. The V gene end was trimmed by 2 bases and the J gene end by 6 bases; junction bases not matched to a gene: 5. The length of the CDR3 is 15 residues. Germline values: CDR1 SGHRS, CDR2 YFSETQ. The CDR3 protein is CASSFGLAAGNEQFF. The CDR3 coding sequence is TGCGCCAGCAGCTTCGGACTAGCGGCGGGCAATGAGCAGTTCTTC.

This rearrangement joins TRBV7-9 to TRBJ2-7, with TRBD2 matching over 11 bases. After removal of 4 bases from V and 4 bases from J, the junction contained 9 bases not matched to a gene. Germline CDR1 is SEHNR and CDR2 is FQNEAQ (reference sequence). The CDR3 is 16 amino acids. CDR3 nucleotides: TGTGCCAGCAGCTCCCTCACCGGGACTAGCGGATACGAGCAGTACTTC. This sequence encodes CASSSLTGTSGYEQYF.

The gene calls are TRBV30 and TRBJ2-4; the match to TRBD2 covers 13 bases. This CDR3 contains 15 residues. V was pared by 0 bases and J by 9 bases, with 5 bases of the junction left unmatched. Germline V gene data show CDR1 as GTSNPN and CDR2 as SVGIG (reference sequence). The CDR3 DNA follows: TGTGCCTGGAGTGTTACTAGCGGGAGGGGGAGCATTCAGTACTTC. Protein product: CAWSVTSGRGSIQYF.

This chain links TRBV19 with TRBJ1-5; the match to TRBD1 covers 10 bases. CDR1 LNHDA and CDR2 SQIVND come from the germline V gene (reference sequence). The CDR3 loop spans 13 amino acids. The J segment lost 10 bases and the V segment lost 6 bases, leaving 6 bases of the junction unmatched. The CDR3 sequence is CASSRDRGYPQHF. The CDR3 coding sequence is TGTGCCAGTAGCCGGGACAGGGGCTATCCCCAGCATTTT.

This chain uses TRBV2 with TRBJ1-5, with no clear D. The CDR3 spans 16 residues. The germline CDR1 and CDR2 sequences are SNHLY and FYNNEI. V lost 1 base, J lost 0 bases, and 10 bases lay in between. CDR3: CASSEGRRNSNQPQHF. The CDR3 DNA is TGTGCCAGCAGTGAAGGTAGGAGAAATAGCAATCAGCCCCAGCATTTT. Filled out from reference TRBV2 and TRBJ1-5, the complete variable domain reads EPEVTQTPSHQVTQMGQEVILRCVPISNHLYFYWYRQILGQKVEFLVSFYNNEISEKSEIFDDQFSVERPDGSNFTLKIRSTKLEDSAMYFCASSEGRRNSNQPQHFGDGTRLSIL.

The chain is built from TRBV5-1 and TRBJ2-7, with D perhaps matching TRBD1 (5 bases). Germline CDR1 and CDR2: SGHRS and YFSETQ. Deletions cut 6 bases from V and 6 bases from J, with 19 bases between. This CDR3 is built from 14 residues. The CDR3 loop is CASKKDNSGGEQYF. In DNA, the CDR3 is TGCGCCAGCAAGAAGGACAACTCCGGCGGCGAGCAGTACTTC.

J is TRBJ2-3 and V is TRBV9, with 10 bases fitting TRBD1. J lost 3 bases, V lost 0 bases, and 1 base had no gene match. Germline-derived CDR1 and CDR2 are SGDLS and YYNGEE. The CDR3 covers 15 residues. CDR3: CASSVGDRGTDTQYF. The CDR3 nucleotides read TGTGCCAGCAGCGTAGGGGACAGGGGAACAGATACGCAGTATTTT.